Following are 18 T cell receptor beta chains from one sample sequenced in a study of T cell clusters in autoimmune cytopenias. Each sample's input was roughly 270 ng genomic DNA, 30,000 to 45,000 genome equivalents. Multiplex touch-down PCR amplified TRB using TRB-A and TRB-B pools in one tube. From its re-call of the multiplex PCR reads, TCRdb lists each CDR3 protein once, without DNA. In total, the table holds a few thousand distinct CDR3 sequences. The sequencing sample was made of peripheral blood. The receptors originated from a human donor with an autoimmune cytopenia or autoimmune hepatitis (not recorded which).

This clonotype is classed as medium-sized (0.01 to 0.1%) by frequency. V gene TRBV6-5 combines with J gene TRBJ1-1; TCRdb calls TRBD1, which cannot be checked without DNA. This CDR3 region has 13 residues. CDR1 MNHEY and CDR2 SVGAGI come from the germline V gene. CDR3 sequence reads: CASSQQGATEAFF.

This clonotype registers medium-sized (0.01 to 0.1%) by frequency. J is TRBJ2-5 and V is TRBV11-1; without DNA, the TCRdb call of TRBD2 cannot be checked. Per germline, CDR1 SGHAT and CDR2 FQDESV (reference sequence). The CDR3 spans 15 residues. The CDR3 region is CASTSGGFDQETQYF.

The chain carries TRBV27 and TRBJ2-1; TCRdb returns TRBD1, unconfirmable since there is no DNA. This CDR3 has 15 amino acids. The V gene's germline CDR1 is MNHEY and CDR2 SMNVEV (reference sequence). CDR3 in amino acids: CASSLNRDLNNEQFF.

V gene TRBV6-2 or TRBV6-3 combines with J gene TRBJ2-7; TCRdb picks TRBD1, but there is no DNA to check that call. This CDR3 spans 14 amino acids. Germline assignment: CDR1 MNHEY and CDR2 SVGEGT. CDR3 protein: CASSSSGTPHEQYF.

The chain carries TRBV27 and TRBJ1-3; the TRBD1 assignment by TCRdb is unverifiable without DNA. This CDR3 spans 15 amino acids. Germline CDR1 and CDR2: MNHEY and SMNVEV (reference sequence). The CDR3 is CASSLTGGSGNTIYF.

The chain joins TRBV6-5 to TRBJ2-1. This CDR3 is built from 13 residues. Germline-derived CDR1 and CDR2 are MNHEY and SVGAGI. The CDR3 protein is CASRAQTYNEQFF.

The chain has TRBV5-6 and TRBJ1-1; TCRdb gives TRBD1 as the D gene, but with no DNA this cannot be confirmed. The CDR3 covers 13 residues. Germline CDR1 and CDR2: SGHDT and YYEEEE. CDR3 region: CASSPGLGTEAFF.

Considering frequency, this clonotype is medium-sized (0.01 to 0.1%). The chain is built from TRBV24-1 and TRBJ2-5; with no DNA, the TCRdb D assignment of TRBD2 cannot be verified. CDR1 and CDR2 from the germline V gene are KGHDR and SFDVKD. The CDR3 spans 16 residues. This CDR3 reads CATSDASGAVQETQYF.

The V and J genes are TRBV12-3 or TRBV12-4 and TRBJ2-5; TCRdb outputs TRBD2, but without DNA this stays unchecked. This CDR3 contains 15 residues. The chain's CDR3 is CASSFGASNQETQYF.

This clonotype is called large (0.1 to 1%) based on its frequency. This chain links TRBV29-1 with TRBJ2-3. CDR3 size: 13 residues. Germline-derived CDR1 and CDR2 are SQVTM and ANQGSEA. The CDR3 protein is CSVEASGTDTQYF.

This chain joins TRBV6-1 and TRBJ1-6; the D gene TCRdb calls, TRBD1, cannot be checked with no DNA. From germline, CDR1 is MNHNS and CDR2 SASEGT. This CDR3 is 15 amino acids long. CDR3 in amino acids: CASRGGGTGISPLHF.

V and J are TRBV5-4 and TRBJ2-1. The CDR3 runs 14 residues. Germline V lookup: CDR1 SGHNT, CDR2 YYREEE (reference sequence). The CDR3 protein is CASSSVQNYNEQFF.

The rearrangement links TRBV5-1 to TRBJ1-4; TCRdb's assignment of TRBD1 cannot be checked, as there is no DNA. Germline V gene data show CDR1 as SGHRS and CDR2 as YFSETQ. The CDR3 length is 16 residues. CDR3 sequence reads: CASSLAGQGVYEKLFF.

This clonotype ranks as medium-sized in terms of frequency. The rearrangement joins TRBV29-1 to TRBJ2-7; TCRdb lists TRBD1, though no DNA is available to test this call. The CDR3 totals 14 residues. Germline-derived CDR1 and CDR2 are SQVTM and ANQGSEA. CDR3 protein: CSVVFGTAVYEQYF.

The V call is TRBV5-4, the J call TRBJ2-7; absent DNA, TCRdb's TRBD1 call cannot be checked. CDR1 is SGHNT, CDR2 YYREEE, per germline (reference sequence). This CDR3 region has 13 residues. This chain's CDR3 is CASSFRTGSEQYF.

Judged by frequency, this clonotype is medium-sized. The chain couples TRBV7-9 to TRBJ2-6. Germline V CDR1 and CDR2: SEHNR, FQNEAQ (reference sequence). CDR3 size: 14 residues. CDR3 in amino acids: CASSYGQGASVLTF.

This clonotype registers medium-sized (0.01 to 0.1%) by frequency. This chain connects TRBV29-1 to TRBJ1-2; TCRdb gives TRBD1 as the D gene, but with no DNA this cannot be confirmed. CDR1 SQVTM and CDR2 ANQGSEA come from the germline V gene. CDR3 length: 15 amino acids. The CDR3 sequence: CSVDPGGRWSYGYTF.

The CDR3 protein is CASRRQVFYNSPLHF. The chain recombines TRBV27 with TRBJ1-6; there is no DNA to check the TCRdb D call of TRBD1. This CDR3 has 15 amino acids. The germline CDR1 and CDR2 sequences are MNHEY and SMNVEV (reference sequence).